The present TCR beta chain was sequenced within a study of technical replicates of blood from a handful of donors (dated 2017 in TCRdb). Library creation used the immunoSEQ multiplex PCR assay. The clones in this table, taken by TCRdb from immuneACCESS, are in-frame only. Not every clone is retained; where verified, under half of the shortfall comes from an unresolved V gene, and the cause of the rest is unknown. The sample yields tens of thousands of clones; roughly 90% were counted once. 0.41% of the sample is held by the ten biggest clonotypes. CDR1 and CDR2, per the germline V gene, are SGHRS and YFSETQ. The CDR3 runs 16 residues from the cysteine to the phenylalanine. Only the CDR3 DNA is retained, 48 bases long and in frame from the first base. A distance of 22 bases separates the germline ends of V and J, which lose 5 bases and 4 bases respectively. Turning to this clone: Its specific antigen is unknown. Base qualities are missing; no much larger clone stands one base away.

The rearrangement joined TRBV5-1 to TRBJ2-7; the D gene is perhaps TRBD1, on 8 matching bases. The source is a human donor in good health. The sequenced sample consisted of T cells isolated from PBMCs. The CDR3 has the sequence CASRPQGGTGGYEQYF. In nucleotide form, the sequence is TGCGCCAGCAGACCCCAGGGGGGGACAGGAGGTTACGAGCAGTACTTC.